A single sample is the source of the 26 T cell receptor beta chains below, sequenced in a study of shared clonotypes between healthy human individuals. The protocol was immunoSEQ multiplex PCR, while the TCRdb copy is restricted to in-frame clones and leaves out a portion. The table has roughly 320,000 clones, roughly 84% seen once; the top ten hold 15% to 20%. Sample: memory CD8+ T cells sorted from blood. Subset meaning: CD45RO+ cells pooled with CCR7-negative TemRA cells. These receptors all come from a man aged 18 to 35 in good health.

Remarks on this clone: One base separates it from a far larger clone, so it is likely a read error. The sample contains more than one DNA sequence encoding this CDR3. The V and J genes are TRBV9 and TRBJ2-2; 9 bases map to TRBD1. Germline V gene lookup returns CDR1 SGDLS and CDR2 YYNGEE. The CDR3 length is 15 residues. With 4 bases clipped from V and 4 bases from J, the junction kept 5 bases outside the gene matches. The chain's CDR3 is CASSPETGGTGELFF. The CDR3 DNA reads TGTGCCAGCAGCCCCGAGACAGGGGGCACCGGGGAGCTGTTTTTT.

The rearrangement joins TRBV5-6 to TRBJ2-7; D is ambiguous. CDR1 and CDR2 (germline): SGHDT, YYEEEE. Trimming took 1 base from V and 3 from J, leaving 8 bases between them. The CDR3 is made up of 13 amino acids. CDR3 DNA: TGTGCCAGCAGCTTGACGGCTAACTACGAGCAGTACTTC. It translates to CASSLTANYEQYF.

The rearrangement joins TRBV29-1 to TRBJ2-1; D is unresolved. This CDR3 is 11 amino acids long. V lost 2 bases, J lost 13 bases, and 12 bases lay in between. Looked up from germline, CDR1 is SQVTM and CDR2 is ANQGSEA. CDR3 DNA: TGCAGCGTTGAAACCTGGTGGGAACAGTTCTTC. Amino acid sequence: CSVETWWEQFF.

This clone occurred a few times. The chain couples TRBV4-3 to TRBJ1-1; TRBD1 is a possible D gene (5 bases). The V gene's germline CDR1 is LGHNA and CDR2 YSLEER. Trimming stripped 4 bases from V and 0 bases from J, with 15 bases between. The CDR3 covers 16 residues. CDR3 loop: CASSPTAGTLNTEAFF. CDR3 in DNA: TGCGCCAGCAGCCCCACCGCCGGGACCCTGAACACTGAAGCTTTCTTT.

The CDR3 DNA reads as TGTGCCAGCAGTCCAGGGGCTAGCGGGGGGGCCTACGAGCAGTACTTC. Translation gives CASSPGASGGAYEQYF. V usage is TRBV28 and J usage is TRBJ2-5, with 12 bases that match TRBD2. The J call may be wrong; the DNA end is better matched by TRBJ2-7. The CDR3 is 16 amino acids. Germline CDR1 MDHEN, CDR2 SYDVKM.

CDR3 residues: CASSERGQGAYEQYF. The CDR3 DNA sequence: TGTGCCAGCAGTGAACGCGGGCAGGGGGCCTACGAGCAGTACTTC. The chain employs TRBV6-1 and TRBJ2-7; 7 bases are shared with TRBD1. V dropped 2 bases and J dropped 2; count of bases not matched to a gene: 6. CDR3 length equals 15 residues. Germline lookup yields CDR1 MNHNS and CDR2 SASEGT.

The chain joins TRBV4-1 to TRBJ2-7, with TRBD1 matching over 7 bases. CDR1 and CDR2 from the germline V gene are MGHRA and YSYEKL. This CDR3 spans 15 amino acids. V dropped 4 bases and J dropped 5; count of bases not matched to a gene: 11. The CDR3 bases are TGCGCCAGCAGCCCCGACGGAACAGGGGTCCACGAGCAGTACTTC. This codes for CASSPDGTGVHEQYF.

V is TRBV6-5 and J is TRBJ2-5, with D uncertain. The germline V and J ends were trimmed by 0 bases and 8 bases, with 13 bases remaining between them. The CDR3 length is 14 residues. The germline gives CDR1 MNHEY, CDR2 SVGAGI. For the CDR3, the DNA is TGTGCCAGCAGTTACTCGTTGGCACCCCTAACCCAGTACTTC. Protein sequence: CASSYSLAPLTQYF.

The J gene is TRBJ2-7, the V gene TRBV5-6, with TRBD1 matching over 7 bases. With 2 bases clipped from V and 2 bases from J, the junction kept 7 bases outside the gene matches. Germline V CDR1 and CDR2: SGHDT, YYEEEE. The CDR3 totals 15 residues. As DNA, the CDR3 is TGTGCCAGCAGCTTCATCGACAGGGCACCCTACGAGCAGTACTTC. Its translation: CASSFIDRAPYEQYF. Drawing the rest from reference TRBV5-6 and TRBJ2-7, the complete variable domain is DAGVTQSPTHLIKTRGQQVTLRCSPKSGHDTVSWYQQALGQGPQFIFQYYEEEERQRGNFPDRFSGHQFPNYSSELNVNALLLGDSALYLCASSFIDRAPYEQYFGPGTRLTVT.

This clone was counted a single time. This chain joins TRBV2 and TRBJ2-1; D remains ambiguous. With 3 bases removed from V and 9 bases from J, the gap between germline ends came to 12 bases. There are 13 residues in the CDR3. CDR1 is SNHLY, CDR2 FYNNEI, per germline. The CDR3 here is CASSDFPGTEQFF. The CDR3 coding sequence is TGTGCCAGCAGTGACTTCCCGGGTACTGAGCAGTTCTTC.

This clone was found a few times. The V call is TRBV7-9, the J call TRBJ2-2; 9 bases map to TRBD1. The CDR3 contains 18 residues. Per germline, CDR1 SEHNR and CDR2 FQNEAQ (reference sequence). V gave up 5 bases and J gave up 1 base; unmatched junction bases: 11. CDR3 DNA: TGTGCCAGCAGCGTCCTTTGGACAGGGGTCATGAACACCGGGGAGCTGTTTTTT. Amino acids: CASSVLWTGVMNTGELFF.

This clone was detected only once. V usage is TRBV19 and J usage is TRBJ1-6; TRBD1 matches at 8 bases. The germline gives CDR1 LNHDA, CDR2 SQIVND (reference sequence). Trimming removed 6 bases from V and 9 bases from J; junction bases left unmatched: 7. This CDR3 contains 14 residues. The CDR3 nucleotides are TGTGCCAGTAGGGCCACAGGGGGTGTTTCACCCCTCCACTTT. Translating it yields CASRATGGVSPLHF.

The V gene is TRBV6-6, the J gene TRBJ2-5; D is possibly TRBD2 (6 bases). CDR3 length: 14 residues. V dropped 4 bases and J dropped 0 bases, with 9 bases sitting between them. Germline assignment: CDR1 MNHNY and CDR2 SVGAGI (reference sequence). CDR3 in amino acids: CASSFASDQETQYF. CDR3 sequence (DNA): TGTGCCAGCAGTTTCGCTAGCGACCAAGAGACCCAGTACTTC.

The rearrangement links TRBV6-1 to TRBJ1-3, with D uncertain. This CDR3 is 14 amino acids long. Trimming removed 4 bases from V and 3 bases from J, with 10 bases in between. CDR1 MNHNS and CDR2 SASEGT come from the germline V gene. This CDR3 is CASSGGFGGNTIYF. CDR3 DNA: TGTGCCAGCAGTGGAGGGTTTGGTGGAAACACCATATATTTT.

The J gene is TRBJ2-1, the V gene TRBV4-3; D gene ambiguous. Germline values: CDR1 LGHNA, CDR2 YSLEER. The ends were cut back, 4 bases at V and 0 bases at J, with 22 bases in the middle. The CDR3 length is 19 residues. CDR3 residues: CASSRLLGRFSLSYNEQFF. CDR3 DNA sequence: TGCGCCAGCAGCCGCCTCCTGGGTAGATTTTCTCTCTCCTACAATGAGCAGTTCTTC.

The CDR3 coding sequence is TGTGCCAGCAGCTTTAGGACAGGGGAGGAGACCCAGTACTTC. This sequence encodes CASSFRTGEETQYF. The genes are TRBV7-9 and TRBJ2-5; 9 nucleotides line up with TRBD1. Trimming removed 3 bases from V and 5 bases from J; junction bases left unmatched: 4. CDR3 size: 14 residues. CDR1 and CDR2 from the germline V gene are SEHNR and FQNEAQ (reference sequence).

Only one count was recorded for this clone. The chain employs TRBV28 and TRBJ2-7; unclear D gene. This CDR3 contains 13 residues. The germline gives CDR1 MDHEN, CDR2 SYDVKM. V lost 6 bases to trimming and J lost 0 bases, with 9 bases between them. This CDR3 is CASRHRASYEQYF. As DNA, the CDR3 is TGTGCCAGCAGACACAGAGCCTCCTACGAGCAGTACTTC. The full variable domain, completed using reference TRBV28 and TRBJ2-7, is DVKVTQSSRYLVKRTGEKVFLECVQDMDHENMFWYRQDPGLGLRLIYFSYDVKMKEKGDIPEGYSVSREKKERFSLILESASTNQTSMYLCASRHRASYEQYFGPGTRLTVT.

This rearrangement joins TRBV7-9 to TRBJ2-3; TRBD2 agrees at 8 bases. The CDR3 runs 13 residues. CDR1 and CDR2 (germline): SEHNR, FQNEAQ (reference sequence). J was trimmed by 8 bases and V by 3 bases; bases with no gene match: 4. The CDR3 sequence is CASSFVSGGTQYF. The CDR3 DNA is TGTGCCAGCAGCTTTGTAAGCGGGGGTACGCAGTATTTT.

This chain joins TRBV2 and TRBJ1-1; 9 bases line up with TRBD1. With V trimmed by 0 bases and J by 6 bases, 5 bases remained unmatched. CDR1 SNHLY and CDR2 FYNNEI come from the germline V gene. This CDR3 spans 15 amino acids. The CDR3 loop reads CASSEATGGPAEAFF. The CDR3 DNA reads TGTGCCAGCAGTGAAGCGACAGGGGGACCGGCTGAAGCTTTCTTT. Full variable domain (remainder filled in from reference TRBV2 and TRBJ1-1): EPEVTQTPSHQVTQMGQEVILRCVPISNHLYFYWYRQILGQKVEFLVSFYNNEISEKSEIFDDQFSVERPDGSNFTLKIRSTKLEDSAMYFCASSEATGGPAEAFFGQGTRLTVV.

This clone appeared once. The V call is TRBV10-1, the J call TRBJ2-5, with 12 bases that match TRBD2. Germline V CDR1 and CDR2: WNHNN, SYGVQD (reference sequence). The trim removed 6 bases at V and 5 bases at J, leaving 7 bases unmatched. The CDR3 contains 15 residues. CDR3 amino acids: CASSKLAGGLETQYF. CDR3 bases: TGCGCCAGCAGCAAACTAGCGGGGGGCCTCGAGACCCAGTACTTC.

CDR3 sequence (DNA): TGTGCCAGCAGTGACGGGTTCTATGGCTACACCTTC. It encodes CASSDGFYGYTF. The chain couples TRBV6-4 to TRBJ1-2; no reliable D call. Germline V gene data show CDR1 as MRHNA and CDR2 as SNTAGT. V was pared by 2 bases and J by 4 bases, with 5 bases between. The CDR3 contains 12 residues.

This clone was observed once. This chain joins TRBV30 and TRBJ1-6; 9 nucleotides match TRBD1. CDR1 is GTSNPN, CDR2 SVGIG, per germline (reference sequence). The CDR3 length is 16 residues. The junction had 12 bases not matched to a gene; V was cut back by 4 bases and J by 8 bases. The CDR3 here is CAWKWGTGRIDSPLHF. The CDR3 region has the DNA TGTGCCTGGAAATGGGGGACAGGGAGGATCGATTCACCCCTCCACTTT.

The V gene is TRBV5-4, the J gene TRBJ2-7, with 9 bases fitting TRBD2. The junction had 7 bases not matched to a gene; V was cut back by 5 bases and J by 1 base. CDR3 length: 15 residues. In germline, CDR1 is SGHNT, CDR2 YYREEE (reference sequence). The CDR3 spells CASSPEGLASYEQYF. For the CDR3, the DNA is TGTGCCAGCAGTCCCGAGGGACTAGCTTCCTACGAGCAGTACTTC.

This clone was seen at least ten times. This CDR3 is also generated by other DNA sequences in the sample. The chain employs TRBV30 and TRBJ2-7; no reliable D call. The V and J ends lost 3 bases and 2 bases respectively, with 8 bases between them. Germline V CDR1 and CDR2: GTSNPN, SVGIG (reference sequence). This CDR3 is built from 12 residues. The chain's CDR3 is CAWSPGAYEQYF. CDR3 DNA sequence: TGTGCCTGGAGCCCTGGGGCCTACGAGCAGTACTTC.

The chain recombines TRBV9 with TRBJ2-1; TRBD2 might be the D (6 bases). Germline-derived CDR1 and CDR2 are SGDLS and YYNGEE. Trimming left V 4 bases short and J 2 bases short, with 13 bases between. The CDR3 sequence is 15 residues long. The CDR3, as DNA: TGTGCCAGCAGCCCCGGGACTGATACCTACAATGAGCAGTTCTTC. Translating gives CASSPGTDTYNEQFF.

This chain links TRBV29-1 with TRBJ2-5; no reliable D call. Germline V gene data show CDR1 as SQVTM and CDR2 as ANQGSEA. This CDR3 is 11 amino acids long. Deletions cut 7 bases from V and 3 bases from J, with 9 bases between. The CDR3 nucleotides are TGCAGCGCATGGACGGAAGAGACCCAGTACTTC. Translating it yields CSAWTEETQYF. Based on the CDR3 plus reference TRBV29-1 and TRBJ2-5, the full variable domain is SAVISQKPSRDICQRGTSLTIQCQVDSQVTMMFWYRQQPGQSLTLIATANQGSEATYESGFVIDKFPISRPNLTFSTLTVSNMSPEDSSIYLCSAWTEETQYFGPGTRLLVL.